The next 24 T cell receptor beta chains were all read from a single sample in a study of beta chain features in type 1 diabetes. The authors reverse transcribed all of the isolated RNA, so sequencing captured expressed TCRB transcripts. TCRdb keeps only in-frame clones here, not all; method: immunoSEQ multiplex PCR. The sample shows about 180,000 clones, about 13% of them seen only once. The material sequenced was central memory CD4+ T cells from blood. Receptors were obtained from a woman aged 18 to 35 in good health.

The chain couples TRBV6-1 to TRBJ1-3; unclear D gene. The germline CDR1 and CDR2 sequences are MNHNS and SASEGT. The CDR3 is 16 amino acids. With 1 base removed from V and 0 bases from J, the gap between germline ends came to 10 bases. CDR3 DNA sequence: TGTGCCAGCAGTGAAGTAAGAACAGCCTCTGGAAACACCATATATTTT. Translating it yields CASSEVRTASGNTIYF.

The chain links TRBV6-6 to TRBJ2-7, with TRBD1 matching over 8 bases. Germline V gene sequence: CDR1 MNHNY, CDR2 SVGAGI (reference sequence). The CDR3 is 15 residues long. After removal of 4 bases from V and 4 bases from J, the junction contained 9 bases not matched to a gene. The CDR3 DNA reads TGTGCCAGCAGTTTCGCCGGGACAGGAGATTACGAGCAGTACTTC. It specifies CASSFAGTGDYEQYF.

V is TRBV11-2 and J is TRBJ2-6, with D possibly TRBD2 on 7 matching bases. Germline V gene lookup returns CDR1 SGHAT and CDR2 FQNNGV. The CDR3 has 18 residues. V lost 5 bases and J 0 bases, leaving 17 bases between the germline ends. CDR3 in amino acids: CASSARGGGLSGANVLTF. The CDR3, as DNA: TGTGCCAGCAGCGCCCGAGGGGGAGGGCTCTCTGGGGCCAACGTCCTGACTTTC.

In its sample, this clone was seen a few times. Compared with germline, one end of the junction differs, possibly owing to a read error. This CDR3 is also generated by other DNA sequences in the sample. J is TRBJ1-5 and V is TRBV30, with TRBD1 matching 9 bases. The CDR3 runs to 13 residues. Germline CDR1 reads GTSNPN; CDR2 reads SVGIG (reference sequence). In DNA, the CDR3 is TGTGCCTGGGCGGGGACAGGGCATCAGCCTCAGCATTTT. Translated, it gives CAWAGTGHQPQHF.

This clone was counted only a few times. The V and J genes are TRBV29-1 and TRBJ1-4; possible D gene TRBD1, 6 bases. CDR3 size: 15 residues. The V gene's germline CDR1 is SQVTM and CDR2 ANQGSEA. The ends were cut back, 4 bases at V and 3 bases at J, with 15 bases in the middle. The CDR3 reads CSVARQKGANEKLFF. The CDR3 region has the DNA TGCAGCGTTGCGCGACAGAAGGGGGCTAATGAAAAACTGTTTTTT.

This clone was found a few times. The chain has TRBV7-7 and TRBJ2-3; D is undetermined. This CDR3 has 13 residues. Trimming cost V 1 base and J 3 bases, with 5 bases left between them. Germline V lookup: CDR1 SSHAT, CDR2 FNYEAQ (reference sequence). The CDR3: CASSLDGTDTQYF. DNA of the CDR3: TGTGCCAGCAGCTTAGACGGGACAGATACGCAGTATTTT.

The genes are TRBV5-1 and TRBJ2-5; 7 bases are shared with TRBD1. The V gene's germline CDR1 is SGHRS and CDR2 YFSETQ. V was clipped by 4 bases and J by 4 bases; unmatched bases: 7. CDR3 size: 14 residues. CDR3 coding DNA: TGCGCCAGCAGCATAGGGACAGCTGGAGAGACCCAGTACTTC. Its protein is CASSIGTAGETQYF.

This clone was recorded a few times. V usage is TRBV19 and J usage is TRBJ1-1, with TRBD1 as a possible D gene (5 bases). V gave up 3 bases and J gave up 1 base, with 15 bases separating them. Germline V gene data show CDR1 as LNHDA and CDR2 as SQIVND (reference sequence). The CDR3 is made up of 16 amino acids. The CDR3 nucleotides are TGTGCCAGTAGTATGATACGGGGGATTGGGAACACTGAAGCTTTCTTT. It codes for CASSMIRGIGNTEAFF.

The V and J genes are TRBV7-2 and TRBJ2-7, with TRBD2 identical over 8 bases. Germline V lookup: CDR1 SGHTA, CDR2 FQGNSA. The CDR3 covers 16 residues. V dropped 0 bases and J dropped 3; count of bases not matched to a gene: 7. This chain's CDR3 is CASSLAFGGRYYEQYF. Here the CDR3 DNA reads TGTGCCAGCAGCTTAGCGTTCGGCGGGAGGTACTACGAGCAGTACTTC.

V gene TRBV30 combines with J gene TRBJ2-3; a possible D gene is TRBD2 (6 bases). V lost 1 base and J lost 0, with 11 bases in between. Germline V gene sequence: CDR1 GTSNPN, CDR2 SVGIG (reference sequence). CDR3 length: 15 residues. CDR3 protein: CAWSGGLSSTDTQYF. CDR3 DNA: TGTGCCTGGAGTGGGGGACTTTCAAGCACAGATACGCAGTATTTT.

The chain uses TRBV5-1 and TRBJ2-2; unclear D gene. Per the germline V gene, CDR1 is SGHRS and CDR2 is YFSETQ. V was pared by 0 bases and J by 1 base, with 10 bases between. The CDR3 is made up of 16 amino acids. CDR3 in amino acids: CASSLAPSGNTGELFF. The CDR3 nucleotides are TGCGCCAGCAGCTTGGCCCCTTCCGGGAACACCGGGGAGCTGTTTTTT.

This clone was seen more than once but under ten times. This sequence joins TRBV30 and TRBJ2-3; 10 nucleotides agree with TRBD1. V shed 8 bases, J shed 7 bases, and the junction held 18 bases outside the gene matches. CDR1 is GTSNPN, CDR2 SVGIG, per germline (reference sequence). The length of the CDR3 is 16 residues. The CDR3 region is CARKPGTGASDHTQYF. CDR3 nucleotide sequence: TGTGCCCGGAAACCCGGGACAGGGGCTTCCGATCATACGCAGTATTTT.

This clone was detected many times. This CDR3 reads CSVEPPYNEQFF. CDR3 in DNA: TGCAGCGTTGAACCTCCCTACAATGAGCAGTTCTTC. V is TRBV29-1 and J is TRBJ2-1; D remains ambiguous. Trimming pared 2 bases from V and 2 bases from J, leaving 4 bases between. This CDR3 comprises 12 residues. In germline, CDR1 is SQVTM, CDR2 ANQGSEA.

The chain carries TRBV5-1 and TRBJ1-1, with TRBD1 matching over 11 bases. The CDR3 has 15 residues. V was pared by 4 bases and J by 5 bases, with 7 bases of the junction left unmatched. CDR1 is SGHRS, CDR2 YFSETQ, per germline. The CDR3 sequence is CASSQQGQGGTEAFF. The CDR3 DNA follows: TGCGCCAGCAGCCAGCAGGGACAGGGGGGAACTGAAGCTTTCTTT.

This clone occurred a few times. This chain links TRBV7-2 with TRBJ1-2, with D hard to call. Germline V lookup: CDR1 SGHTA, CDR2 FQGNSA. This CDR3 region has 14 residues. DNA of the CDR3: TGTGCTACGGCAGTCGGAGCGGTAAACTATGGCTACACCTTC. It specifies CATAVGAVNYGYTF.

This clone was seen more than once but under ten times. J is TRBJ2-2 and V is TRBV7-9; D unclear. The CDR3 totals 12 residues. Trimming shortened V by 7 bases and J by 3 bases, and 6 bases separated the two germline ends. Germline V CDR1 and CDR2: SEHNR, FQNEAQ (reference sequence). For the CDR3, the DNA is TGTGCCAGCACCCGGGACACCGGGGAGCTGTTTTTT. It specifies CASTRDTGELFF.

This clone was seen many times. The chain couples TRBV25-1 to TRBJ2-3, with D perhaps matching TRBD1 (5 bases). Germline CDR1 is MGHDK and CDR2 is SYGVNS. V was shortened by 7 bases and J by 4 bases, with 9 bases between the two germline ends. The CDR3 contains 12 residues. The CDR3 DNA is TGTGCCAGCACAGGGTTTCCAGATACGCAGTATTTT. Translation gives CASTGFPDTQYF. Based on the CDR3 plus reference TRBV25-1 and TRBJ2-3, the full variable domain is EADIYQTPRYLVIGTGKKITLECSQTMGHDKMYWYQQDPGMELHLIHYSYGVNSTEKGDLSSESTVSRIRTEHFPLTLESARPSHTSQYLCASTGFPDTQYFGPGTRLTVL.

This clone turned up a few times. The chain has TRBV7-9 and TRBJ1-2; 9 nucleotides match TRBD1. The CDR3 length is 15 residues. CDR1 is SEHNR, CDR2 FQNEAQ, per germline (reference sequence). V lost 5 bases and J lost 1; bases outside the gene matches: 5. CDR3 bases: TGTGCCAGCAGCAAGGGACAGGGCCATAACTATGGCTACACCTTC. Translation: CASSKGQGHNYGYTF.

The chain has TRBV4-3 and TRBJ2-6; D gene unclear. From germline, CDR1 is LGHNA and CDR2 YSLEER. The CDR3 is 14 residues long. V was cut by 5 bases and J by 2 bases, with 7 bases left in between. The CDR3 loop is CASSSEAGANVLTF. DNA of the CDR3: TGCGCCAGCAGCTCAGAAGCTGGGGCCAACGTCCTGACTTTC.

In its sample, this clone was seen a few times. CDR3: CASSSNFVRANTDTQYF. The CDR3 region has the DNA TGTGCCAGCAGCTCGAATTTTGTGCGGGCTAACACAGATACGCAGTATTTT. The chain recombines TRBV11-2 with TRBJ2-3, with D perhaps TRBD2 (5 bases). From germline, CDR1 is SGHAT and CDR2 FQNNGV. This CDR3 has 17 amino acids. Trimming cost V 4 bases and J 2 bases, with 19 bases left between them.

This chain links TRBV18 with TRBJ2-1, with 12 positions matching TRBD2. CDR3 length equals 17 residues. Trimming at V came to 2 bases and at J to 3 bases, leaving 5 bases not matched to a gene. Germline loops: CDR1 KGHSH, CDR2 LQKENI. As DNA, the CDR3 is TGTGCCAGCTCACCAAGATCGACTAGCGGGAGCTACAATGAGCAGTTCTTC. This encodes CASSPRSTSGSYNEQFF.

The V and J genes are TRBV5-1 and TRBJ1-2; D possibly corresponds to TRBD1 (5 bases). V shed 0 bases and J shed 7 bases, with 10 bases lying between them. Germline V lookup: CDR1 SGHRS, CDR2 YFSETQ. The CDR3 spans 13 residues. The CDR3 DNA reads TGCGCCAGCAGCTTGGGACAGCTGGGTGGCTACACCTTC. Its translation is CASSLGQLGGYTF. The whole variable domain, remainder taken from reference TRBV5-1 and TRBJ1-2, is KAGVTQTPRYLIKTRGQQVTLSCSPISGHRSVSWYQQTPGQGLQFLFEYFSETQRNKGNFPGRFSGRQFSNSRSEMNVSTLELGDSALYLCASSLGQLGGYTFGSGTRLTVV.

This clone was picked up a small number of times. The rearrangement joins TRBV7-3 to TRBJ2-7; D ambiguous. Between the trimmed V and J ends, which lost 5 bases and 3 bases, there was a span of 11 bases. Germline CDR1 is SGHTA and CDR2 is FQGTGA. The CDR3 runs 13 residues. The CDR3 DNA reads TGTGCCAGCAGCCCCGACGGAGACTACGAGCAGTACTTC. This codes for CASSPDGDYEQYF.

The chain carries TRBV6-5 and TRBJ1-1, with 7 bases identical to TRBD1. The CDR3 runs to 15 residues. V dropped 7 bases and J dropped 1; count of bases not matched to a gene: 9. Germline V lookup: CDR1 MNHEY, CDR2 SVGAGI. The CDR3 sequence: CASTQPTGPNTEAFF. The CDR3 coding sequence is TGTGCCAGCACCCAACCGACAGGGCCGAACACTGAAGCTTTCTTT.